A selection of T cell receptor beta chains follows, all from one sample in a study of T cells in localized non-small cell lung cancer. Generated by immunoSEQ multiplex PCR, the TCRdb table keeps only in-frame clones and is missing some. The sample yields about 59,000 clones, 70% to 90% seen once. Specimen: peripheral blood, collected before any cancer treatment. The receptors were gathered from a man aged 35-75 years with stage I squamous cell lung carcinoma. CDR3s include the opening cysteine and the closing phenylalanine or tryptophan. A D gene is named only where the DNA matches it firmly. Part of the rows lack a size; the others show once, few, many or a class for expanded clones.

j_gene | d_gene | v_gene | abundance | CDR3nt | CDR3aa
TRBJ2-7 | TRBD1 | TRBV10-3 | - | TGTGCCATCAAGGGTCGGGACAGGGAGTACGAGCAGTACTTC | CAIKGRDREYEQYF
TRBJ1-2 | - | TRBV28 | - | TGTGCCAGCAAACTCGGACCCCGGAGAGGCTACACCTTC | CASKLGPRRGYTF
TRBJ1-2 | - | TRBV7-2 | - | TGTGCCAGCAGCCGCGGAGGGGCCTCTAACTATGGCTACACCTTC | CASSRGGASNYGYTF
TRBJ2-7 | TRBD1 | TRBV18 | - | TGTGCCAGCTCGCCAACAGGGGACGAGCAGTACTTC | CASSPTGDEQYF
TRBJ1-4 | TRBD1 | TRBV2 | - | TGTGCCAGCAGGGTGGGGACAGGGGGCGGGTCGAGTGAAAAACTGTTTTTT | CASRVGTGGGSSEKLFF
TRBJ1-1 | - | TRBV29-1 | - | TGCAGCGTTGGGTGGATACAGCAGGCCGAAGCTTTCTTT | CSVGWIQQAEAFF
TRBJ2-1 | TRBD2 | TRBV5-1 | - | TGCGCCAGCAGCTTGACTAGCGGGAGTAGCGCGCAGTTCTTC | CASSLTSGSSAQFF
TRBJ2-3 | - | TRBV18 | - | TGTGCCAGCTCACCAGGGGGGACCACAGATACGCAGTATTTT | CASSPGGTTDTQYF
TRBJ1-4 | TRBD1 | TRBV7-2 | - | TGTGCCAGCAGTTGGGACAGCGAAAATGAAAAACTGTTTTTT | CASSWDSENEKLFF
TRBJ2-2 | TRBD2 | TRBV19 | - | TGTGCCAGTAATTGGTTGAGCGGGAGGGCCCTCAACACCGGGGAGCTGTTTTTT | CASNWLSGRALNTGELFF
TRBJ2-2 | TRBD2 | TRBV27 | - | TGTGCCAGCAGGGCCGGGACTAGCGGAAGCACCGGGGAGCTGTTTTTT | CASRAGTSGSTGELFF
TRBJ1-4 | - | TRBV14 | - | TGTGCCAGCAGCCCCCGGGGGGACGAAAAACTGTTTTTT | CASSPRGDEKLFF
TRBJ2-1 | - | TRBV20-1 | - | TGCAGTGGACGCGGGTTTAGGGAGCAGTTCTTC | CSGRGFREQFF
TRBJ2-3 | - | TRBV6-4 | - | TGTGCCAGCAGTGACTCCGGGGGCAGAACAGATACGCAGTATTTT | CASSDSGGRTDTQYF
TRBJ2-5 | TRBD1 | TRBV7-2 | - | TGTGCCAGCAGCCTTTCTGGACAGGGGGCGGGAGAGACCCAGTACTTC | CASSLSGQGAGETQYF
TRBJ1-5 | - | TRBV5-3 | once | TGTGCCAGAAGCGGGGATGTGGGCAATCAGCCCCAGCATTTT | CARSGDVGNQPQHF
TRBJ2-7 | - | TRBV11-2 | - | TGTGCCAGCAGCCCGGACAGAGACTACGAGCAGTACTTC | CASSPDRDYEQYF
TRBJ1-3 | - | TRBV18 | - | TGTGCCAGCTCACCACCCAGGACAGTACGCTCTGGAAACACCATATATTTT | CASSPPRTVRSGNTIYF
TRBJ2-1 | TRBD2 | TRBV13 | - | TGTGCCAGCAGCCTACGAGGGCGGGAGAATGAGCAGTTCTTC | CASSLRGRENEQFF
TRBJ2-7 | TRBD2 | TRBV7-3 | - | TGTGCCAGCAGCTTCGGGACTAGCGGGGTCTACGAGCAGTACTTC | CASSFGTSGVYEQYF
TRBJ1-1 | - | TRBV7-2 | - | TGTGCCAGCAGCTTAGGGGTGGGGAACACTGAAGCTTTCTTT | CASSLGVGNTEAFF
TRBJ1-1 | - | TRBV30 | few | TGTGCCTGGGGACAGACGAACACTGAAGCTTTCTTT | CAWGQTNTEAFF
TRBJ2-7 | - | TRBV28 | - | TGTGCCAGCAGGGGGGAGACTATCACCTACGAGCAGTACTTC | CASRGETITYEQYF
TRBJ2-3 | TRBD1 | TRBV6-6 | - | TGTGCCAGCACCGCATCCCGGGACAGGTCCGCAGATACGCAGTATTTT | CASTASRDRSADTQYF
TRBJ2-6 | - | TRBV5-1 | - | TGCGCCAGCAGCTTGGGACTGGGGAGCCCTGGGGCCAACGTCCTGACTTTC | CASSLGLGSPGANVLTF
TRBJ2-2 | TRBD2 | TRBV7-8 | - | TGTGCCAGCAGCCGACTAGCGGGAGTTGGGGCCGGGGAGCTGTTTTTT | CASSRLAGVGAGELFF
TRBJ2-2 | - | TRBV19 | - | TGTGCCAGTAGTATCACCGGGGGAGGTGGAACCGGGGAGCTGTTTTTT | CASSITGGGGTGELFF
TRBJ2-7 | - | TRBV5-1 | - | TGCGCCAGCAGTTCGTTACCGGGGACCGCCTACGAGCAGTACTTC | CASSSLPGTAYEQYF
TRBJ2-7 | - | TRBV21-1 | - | TGTGCCAGCAGCTTTCGGACAGGGGAATACTACGAGCAGTACTTC | CASSFRTGEYYEQYF
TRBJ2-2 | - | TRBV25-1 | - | TGTGCCAGCAGTGAAGGAGAGAGTCCGAACACCGGGGAGCTGTTTTTT | CASSEGESPNTGELFF